The 3 T cell receptor beta chains given below trace back to one sample, sequenced in a study of neurological immune-mediated disorders. The time point: technical triplicate 2. MiXCR was run by TCRdb on the 5' RACE reads, yielding one entry per CDR3 protein. Found here are under 35,000 distinct CDR3 sequences, roughly 14% of them singletons; the top ten hold about 5.7%. Input material: CD4+ T cells from blood. Receptors were obtained from a female donor with HTLV-1-associated myelopathy (HAM/TSP).

There are many counts of this clonotype. At one end, the junction sequence differs from germline, possibly due to a read error. The CDR3 coding sequence is TGTGCCAGCAGTTTGGGGGCGATACTAGCGGGCACAGATACGCAGTATTTT. The encoded protein is CASSLGAILAGTDTQYF. The genes are TRBV5-1 and TRBJ2-3; 8 positions match TRBD2. From germline, CDR1 is SGHRS and CDR2 YFSETQ. CDR3 length: 17 amino acids.

The rearrangement links TRBV5-1 to TRBJ1-5, with D unresolved. This CDR3 is built from 15 residues. Germline assignment: CDR1 SGHRS and CDR2 YFSETQ. V lost 0 bases, J lost 0 bases, and 7 bases lay in between. CDR3 nucleotide sequence: TGCGCCAGCAGCTTGGGGGAACATAGCAATCAGCCCCAGCATTTT. As protein: CASSLGEHSNQPQHF.

This clonotype is labeled as medium-sized. The rearrangement uses TRBV20-1 and TRBJ2-7; D remains unclear. This CDR3 comprises 15 residues. Germline V lookup: CDR1 DFQATT, CDR2 SNEGSKA (reference sequence). Trimming took off 0 bases at V and 0 bases at J, with 12 bases between the two ends. The CDR3 nucleotides read TGCAGTGCTAGAGACCCGTACAAACCCTCCTACGAGCAGTACTTC. Translation gives CSARDPYKPSYEQYF.